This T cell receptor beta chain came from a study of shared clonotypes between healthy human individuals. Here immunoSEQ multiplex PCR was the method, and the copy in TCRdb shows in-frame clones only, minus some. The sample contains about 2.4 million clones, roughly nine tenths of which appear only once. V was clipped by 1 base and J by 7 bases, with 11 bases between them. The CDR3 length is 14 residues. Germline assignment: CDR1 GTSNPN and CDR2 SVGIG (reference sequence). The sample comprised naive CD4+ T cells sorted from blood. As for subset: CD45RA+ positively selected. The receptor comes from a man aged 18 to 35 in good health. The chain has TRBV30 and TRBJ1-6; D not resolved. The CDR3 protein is CAWSGTRLNSPLHF. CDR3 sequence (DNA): TGTGCCTGGAGTGGGACGCGTCTCAATTCACCCCTCCACTTT.